These T cell receptor beta chains were read from a single sample in a study of cytomegalovirus exposure and HLA in healthy donors. Repertoires were generated with immunoSEQ multiplex PCR, while TCRdb's copy carries only in-frame clones and drops some. The data contain about 130,000 clones, roughly three quarters of them seen just once; the ten biggest clones take up more than 1.5%. Sequenced: PBMCs. These receptors all stem from a man aged 18-30 years in good health and CMV-seronegative. Each CDR3 is given with its conserved first and last residue. The D gene is left open where the match is weak. Clone sizes are given selectively: once, few, many, or a class where the clone is expanded.

j_call,v_call,clone_size,d_call,cdr3_nt,cdr3_aa
TRBJ2-7,TRBV9,.,TRBD2,TGTGCCAGCAGCAGAGGGACTAGTGGCACCTACGAGCAGTACTTC,CASSRGTSGTYEQYF
TRBJ2-1,TRBV5-6,once,TRBD2,TGTGCCAGCAGCTTGTATCTAGCGGGAGGATCGCCAGAGGATGAGCAGTTCTTC,CASSLYLAGGSPEDEQFF
TRBJ2-5,TRBV4-2,.,TRBD1,TGTGCCAGCAGCCAGGGGGGGACAGGGGCTGTGAAGACCCAGTACTTC,CASSQGGTGAVKTQYF
TRBJ2-3,TRBV29-1,once,.,TGCAGCGGTGATTACACAGATACGCAGTATTTT,CSGDYTDTQYF
TRBJ1-6,TRBV5-8,.,.,TGTGCCAGCAGCTTTCGGGGAAGTGGCAATTCACCCCTCCACTTT,CASSFRGSGNSPLHF
TRBJ2-5,TRBV7-2,once,TRBD1,TGTGCCAGCAGCCCCGGACAGGGGTACCAGGGGACCCAGTACTTC,CASSPGQGYQGTQYF
TRBJ2-3,TRBV6-6,.,.,TGTGCCAGCAGTCGGACTCAACTCGGCACAGATACGCAGTATTTT,CASSRTQLGTDTQYF
TRBJ2-1,TRBV7-6,.,.,TGTGCCAGCAGCTTAGCCACGGCGTACAGCTCCTACAATGAGCAGTTCTTC,CASSLATAYSSYNEQFF
TRBJ1-1,TRBV14,.,TRBD1,TGTGCCAGCAGCCGACAGGGGGGATCTGAAGCTTTCTTT,CASSRQGGSEAFF
TRBJ1-3,TRBV11-2,.,.,TGTGCCAGCAGCCCTCCGGCCCTATGGCGGTCTGGAAACACCATATATTTT,CASSPPALWRSGNTIYF
TRBJ2-2,TRBV7-9,.,TRBD1,TGTGCCAGCAAAAGTCGGGACAGGGCAAACACCGGGGAGCTGTTTTTT,CASKSRDRANTGELFF
TRBJ2-1,TRBV14,once,.,TGTGCCAGCAGCCAACCCACTTACAGGGACAATGAGCAGTTCTTC,CASSQPTYRDNEQFF
TRBJ1-5,TRBV27,.,TRBD1,TGTGCCAGCAGTTCCACACCCTACAGGGGCCCTCGGGACAGAAGCAATCAGCCCCAGCATTTT,CASSSTPYRGPRDRSNQPQHF
TRBJ1-1,TRBV5-1,.,.,TGCGCCAGCAGCCGTACGTCGCGCACTGAAGCTTTCTTT,CASSRTSRTEAFF
TRBJ2-1,TRBV5-1,.,TRBD1,TGCGCCAGCAGCTTGGCGGACAGGTCGGGCAATGAGCAGTTCTTC,CASSLADRSGNEQFF
TRBJ1-5,TRBV27,.,TRBD1,TGTGCCAGTAGGGGACAGAATAGCAATCAGCCCCAGCATTTT,CASRGQNSNQPQHF
TRBJ1-2,TRBV30,.,TRBD1,TGTGCCTGGAGTGTACAGGGGCTGGATGGCTACACCTTC,CAWSVQGLDGYTF
TRBJ2-5,TRBV5-1,.,TRBD2,TGCGCCAGCAGCGAATCGACTAGCGGGAGATTGGAGACCCAGTACTTC,CASSESTSGRLETQYF
TRBJ1-3,TRBV18,.,.,TGTGCCAGCTCACCACGAGAGGGCTCTGGAAACACCATATATTTT,CASSPREGSGNTIYF
TRBJ2-1,TRBV2,once,TRBD2,TGTGCCAGCAGTTTCCTAGCGGGAGAGAAAGTGATCTTC,CASSFLAGEKVIF
TRBJ2-3,TRBV10-3,.,.,TGTGCCACCCGGGTGTCCACAGATACGCAGTATTTT,CATRVSTDTQYF
TRBJ2-3,TRBV28,.,.,TGTGCCAGCAGTTTGCCTAGCCAGACGCAGTATTTT,CASSLPSQTQYF
TRBJ2-2,TRBV19,.,TRBD2,TGTGCCAGTAGTATCCCAGCGGGAGTACTTGGGAACACCGGGGAGCTGTTTTTT,CASSIPAGVLGNTGELFF
TRBJ1-1,TRBV7-8,.,TRBD1,TGTGCCAGCAGCTTAGCGGGGGGGCCCAGGACAGGGCCCTCGGGCACTGAAGCTTTCTTT,CASSLAGGPRTGPSGTEAFF
TRBJ2-3,TRBV2,.,.,TGTGCCAGCAATCGAATAGCGTGGGAAGATACGCAGTATTTT,CASNRIAWEDTQYF
TRBJ1-1,TRBV4-1,few,TRBD1,TGCGCCAGCAGCCCTAAACCCCCAGGACAGGGGACAGTCGGGAACACTGAAGCTTTCTTT,CASSPKPPGQGTVGNTEAFF
TRBJ2-5,TRBV5-1,.,TRBD2,TGCGCCAGTACCCCGGCGGGAGCGGAGACCCAGTACTTC,CASTPAGAETQYF
TRBJ2-7,TRBV6-5,few,.,TGTGCCAGCAGGCGTGGGACGGCCAGCGGGTACGAGCAGTACTTC,CASRRGTASGYEQYF
TRBJ2-7,TRBV7-2,.,TRBD1,TGTGCCAGCAGCTTTACCGGGACAGGTTCCTACGAGCAGTACTTC,CASSFTGTGSYEQYF
TRBJ1-2,TRBV29-1,.,TRBD1,TGCAGCGTTGTCTCAGGGACAGCTAACTATGGCTACACCTTC,CSVVSGTANYGYTF
TRBJ1-2,TRBV27,once,TRBD1,TGTGCCAGCAGCCCGACAGGGGGTGGTGGCTACACCTTC,CASSPTGGGGYTF
TRBJ1-6,TRBV30,.,TRBD1,TGTGCTTCTGCTAGGACAGGGTTTTCACCCCTCCACTTT,CASARTGFSPLHF
TRBJ1-4,TRBV6-1,few,TRBD1,TGTGCCAGCAGTGGGCGGACAGGCGGCGATGAAAAACTGTTTTTT,CASSGRTGGDEKLFF
TRBJ2-1,TRBV11-3,.,TRBD2,TGTGCCAGCAGCCGAATAAGTTTAGCGGGTCTTAATGAGCAGTTCTTC,CASSRISLAGLNEQFF
TRBJ2-7,TRBV10-3,.,.,TGTGCCATCAGTACGGACAGCTACGAGCAGTACTTC,CAISTDSYEQYF
TRBJ2-2,TRBV4-3,.,.,TGCGCCAGCAGCCAAGATTGGTCGGGGATCGGGGAGCTGTTTTTT,CASSQDWSGIGELFF
TRBJ1-1,TRBV4-1,.,.,TGCGCCAGCAGCCAATCCCCACTTAACACTGAAGCTTTCTTT,CASSQSPLNTEAFF
TRBJ2-7,TRBV18,.,.,TGTGCCAGCTCACCGGGACTCAGCTCCTACGAGCAGTACTTC,CASSPGLSSYEQYF
TRBJ1-2,TRBV5-1,.,TRBD1,TGCGCCAGCAGCTTTTCAGGGGGTACCTATGGCTACACCTTC,CASSFSGGTYGYTF
TRBJ2-1,TRBV4-2,.,.,TGTGCCAGCAGCCAAGATCGGGGATTCTACAATGAGCAGTTCTTC,CASSQDRGFYNEQFF
TRBJ2-1,TRBV27,few,TRBD2,TGTGCCAGCAGTACGGCTAGCGGGAGCTCCTACAATGAGCAGTTCTTC,CASSTASGSSYNEQFF
TRBJ2-2,TRBV5-4,.,.,TGTGCCAGCAGGACCCTAAGGGGAGGAGACACCGGGGAGCTGTTTTTT,CASRTLRGGDTGELFF
TRBJ1-2,TRBV6-4,once,.,TGTGCCAGCAGTGAGGGGGGAATCGGCTACACCTTC,CASSEGGIGYTF
TRBJ2-2,TRBV7-9,few,.,TGTGCCAGCAGCCCCCAGACAGGAGCCCTGAACACCGGGGAGCTGTTTTTT,CASSPQTGALNTGELFF
TRBJ2-2,TRBV2,.,.,TGTGCCAGCAAGACAGGATCGGGTATGGGGGAGCTGTTTTTT,CASKTGSGMGELFF
TRBJ2-3,TRBV7-2,.,TRBD2,TGTGCCAGCAGCTCTAGCGGGAGAAAAGATACGCAGTATTTT,CASSSSGRKDTQYF
TRBJ1-1,TRBV6-5,.,.,TGTGCCAGCAGTGACTGGACAGAAGGAGTCACTGAAGCTTTCTTT,CASSDWTEGVTEAFF
TRBJ2-5,TRBV6-1,.,.,TGTGCCAGCAGTGAAGCGGGTGTAAGGGGAGGAGAGACCCAGTACTTC,CASSEAGVRGGETQYF
TRBJ1-2,TRBV11-2,.,.,TGTGCCAGCAGCCTTGGGCGTGTCTATGGCTACACCTTC,CASSLGRVYGYTF
TRBJ2-5,TRBV27,.,TRBD1,TGTGCCAGCAGTTTACCCGGGACAGGAAAGGAGACCCAGTACTTC,CASSLPGTGKETQYF
TRBJ1-5,TRBV6-6,.,.,TGTGCCAGCAGTTTACGACAGGCGGTTTGGGATCAGCCCCAGCATTTT,CASSLRQAVWDQPQHF
TRBJ2-2,TRBV19,.,.,TGTGCCAGTAGGCTGGCACCCCACACCGGGGAGCTGTTTTTT,CASRLAPHTGELFF
TRBJ2-7,TRBV27,few,.,TGTGCCAGCAGACCGGACAGATTCGGCCCCTACGAGCAGTACTTC,CASRPDRFGPYEQYF